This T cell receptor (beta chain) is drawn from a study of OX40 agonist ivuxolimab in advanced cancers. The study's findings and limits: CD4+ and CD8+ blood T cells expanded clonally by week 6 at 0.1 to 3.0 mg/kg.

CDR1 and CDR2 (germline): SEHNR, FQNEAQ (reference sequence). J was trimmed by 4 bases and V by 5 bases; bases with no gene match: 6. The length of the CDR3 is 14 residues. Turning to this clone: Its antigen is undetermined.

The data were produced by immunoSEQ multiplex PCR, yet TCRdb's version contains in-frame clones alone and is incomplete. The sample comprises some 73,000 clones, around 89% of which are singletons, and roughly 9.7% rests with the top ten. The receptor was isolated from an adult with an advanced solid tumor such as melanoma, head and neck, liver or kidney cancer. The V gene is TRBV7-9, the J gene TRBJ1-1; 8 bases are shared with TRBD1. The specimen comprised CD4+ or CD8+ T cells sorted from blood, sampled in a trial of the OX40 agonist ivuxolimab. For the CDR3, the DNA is TGTGCCAGCAGCGCGGACAGGGTAGGCACTGAAGCTTTCTTT. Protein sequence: CASSADRVGTEAFF.